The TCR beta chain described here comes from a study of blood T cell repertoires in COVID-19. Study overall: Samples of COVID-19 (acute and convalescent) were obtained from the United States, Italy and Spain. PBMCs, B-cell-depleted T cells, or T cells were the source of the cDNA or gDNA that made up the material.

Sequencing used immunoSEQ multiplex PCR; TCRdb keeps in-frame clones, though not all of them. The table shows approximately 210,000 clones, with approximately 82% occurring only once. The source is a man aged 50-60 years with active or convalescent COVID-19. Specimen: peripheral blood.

The DNA for the CDR3 is TGTGCCAGCAGTTTAAGGACAGGGGAGGGCAATGGCTACACCTTC. Encoded protein: CASSLRTGEGNGYTF. The V gene is TRBV27, the J gene TRBJ1-2; TRBD1 matches at 9 bases. The CDR3 consists of 15 residues. V lost 2 bases and J lost 6; bases outside the gene matches: 7. Germline lookup yields CDR1 MNHEY and CDR2 SMNVEV (reference sequence).